This T cell receptor beta chain came from a study of blood T cell repertoires in COVID-19 (dated by TCRdb to about 2020). About the investigation overall: Samples from collaborators originated in the United States, Italy and Spain and spanned both the acute and convalescent phases of COVID-19. The material from the prospective study consisted of cDNA or gDNA derived from T cells, B-cell-depleted T cells, or PBMCs. The dataset comprised deeply sampled blood TCRbeta repertoires from subjects exposed to, actively infected with, or recovered from COVID-19. A freely available public database, intended as a resource for researchers studying the immune response to SARS-CoV-2, is where the repertoires were released. The samples were drawn from two sources: the first 160 participants of the ongoing ImmuneRACE study, and over 950 subjects contributed by 6 global collaborators. Nearly every sample came with metadata listing a de-identified subject ID, COVID-19 status, age in years and sex. Where available, HLA class I and class II types were obtained from metadata supplied by the sample provider rather than from assay-based typing.

The paper's findings and limits, for the study overall: Clinical and demographic metadata were provided uncurated, with the amount varying by source and participant.

CDR1 MDHEN and CDR2 SYDVKM were looked up in the germline V gene. The CDR3, from cysteine to phenylalanine, totals 13 residues. The CDR3 DNA has 39 bases and is translated from base 1. V is clipped by 6 bases and J by 7 bases, and the sequence between their germline boundaries is 15 bases long. As regards this clone: Its target antigen remains unknown. Base quality data are lacking; no much larger clone is found one base away.

TCRbeta CDR3 regions were amplified from genomic DNA using the immunoSEQ Assay, a bias-controlled multiplex PCR. Concerning the study's data processing: The number of nucleated cells in each sample was estimated from the amplification of reference gene primers within the assay. To quantify the absolute abundance of each unique TCRbeta CDR3 rearrangement, sequence reads were collapsed and filtered. For each sample, productive Simpson clonality was calculated as the square root of Simpson's diversity index across productive rearrangements. This is the immuneACCESS table as TCRdb keeps it, with only in-frame sequences that have V and J called. A part of the clones is gone; compared with another copy, unresolved V genes explain less than half, and the rest is unexplained. V, J and clone size derive from that table, while D and trimming were established from the DNA sequence. This sample comprises around 150,000 clones, about 86% of them detected only once. The ten largest clones add up to under 13% of the sample.

At one collaborating source in Seattle, patients were enrolled during active infection and were followed longitudinally through the course of disease. Collaborating institutions collected whole blood in K2EDTA tubes following their own protocols. Collaborator samples were shipped for TCRbeta analysis as frozen whole blood, isolated PBMCs, or DNA extracted from either sample type. The sample was peripheral blood. The rearranged chain carries TRBV28 and TRBJ1-2; the D gene is perhaps TRBD1, from 6 matching bases. The sequence was collected from a woman aged 70-85 years with COVID-19, enrolled during active disease. The DNA reads as follows: TGTGCCAGCAGCCCCACAGGGAAGGGTGGCTACACCTTC. It is translated as CASSPTGKGGYTF.